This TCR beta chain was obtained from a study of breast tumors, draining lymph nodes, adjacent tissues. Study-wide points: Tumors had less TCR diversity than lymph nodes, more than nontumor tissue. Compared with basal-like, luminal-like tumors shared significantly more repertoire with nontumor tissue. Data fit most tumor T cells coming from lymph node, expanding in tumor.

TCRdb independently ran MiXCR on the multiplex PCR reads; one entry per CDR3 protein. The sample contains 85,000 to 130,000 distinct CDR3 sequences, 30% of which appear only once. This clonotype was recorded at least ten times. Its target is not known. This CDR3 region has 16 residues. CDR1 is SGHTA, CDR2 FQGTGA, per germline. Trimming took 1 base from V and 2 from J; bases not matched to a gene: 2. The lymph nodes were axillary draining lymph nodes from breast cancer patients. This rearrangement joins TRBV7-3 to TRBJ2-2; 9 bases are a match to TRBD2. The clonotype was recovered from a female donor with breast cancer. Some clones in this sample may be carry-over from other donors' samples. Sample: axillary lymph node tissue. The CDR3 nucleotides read TGTGCCAGCAGCTTAATAGCGGGGGATAACACCGGGGAGCTGTTTTTT. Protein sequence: CASSLIAGDNTGELFF.